The 21 T cell receptor beta chains below were found in one sample sequenced in a study of CD8+ T cells in alopecia areata (dated by TCRdb to the late 2010s). Receptor amplification or capture employed the immunoSEQ multiplex PCR assay. To provide template for TCR sequencing, every sample had RNA extracted and reverse transcribed into cDNA. TCRdb took over this immuneACCESS table, retaining in-frame rearrangements with V and J assigned. Such tables are incomplete; in checked studies, under half of the missing clones stem from an unresolved V gene, and the remainder is unexplained. This sample comprises some 190,000 clones, roughly 66% of them detected only once. 0.95% to 1.5% of the sample goes to the ten largest clones. In the paper's terms, the treatment or condition label means: oral pan-JAK inhibitor, 5-10 mg twice daily. Sequencing was performed on CD4+ T cells sorted from blood, taken around week 46, from a patient treated with tofacitinib. The receptors shown here come from a human donor with alopecia areata.

This clone was observed a handful of times. This chain connects TRBV15 to TRBJ1-6; 7 bases fit TRBD1. Germline values: CDR1 LNHNV, CDR2 YYDKDF (reference sequence). The CDR3 runs to 13 residues. V trimming: 5 bases; J trimming: 10 bases; junction bases outside the gene matches: 5. Here the CDR3 reads CATSRSDRSPLHF. The CDR3 nucleotides are TGTGCCACCAGCCGATCGGACAGGTCACCCCTCCACTTT.

The gene calls are TRBV27 and TRBJ1-2; 8 bases match TRBD1. J lost 3 bases, V lost 5 bases, and 14 bases had no gene match. The CDR3 totals 17 residues. From germline, CDR1 is MNHEY and CDR2 SMNVEV (reference sequence). This CDR3 reads CASSPSRQGLRDYGYTF. DNA for the CDR3: TGTGCCAGCAGTCCCTCCCGACAGGGGCTCCGGGACTATGGCTACACCTTC.

The chain combines TRBV5-1 with TRBJ2-2; 7 bases map to TRBD1. The CDR3 consists of 14 residues. V lost 4 bases, J lost 5 bases, and 5 bases stayed unmatched. Looked up from germline, CDR1 is SGHRS and CDR2 is YFSETQ. The CDR3 sequence is CASSVQGETGELFF. The CDR3 nucleotides read TGCGCCAGCAGCGTTCAGGGGGAAACCGGGGAGCTGTTTTTT. Filled out from reference TRBV5-1 and TRBJ2-2, the complete variable domain reads KAGVTQTPRYLIKTRGQQVTLSCSPISGHRSVSWYQQTPGQGLQFLFEYFSETQRNKGNFPGRFSGRQFSNSRSEMNVSTLELGDSALYLCASSVQGETGELFFGEGSRLTVL.

The chain links TRBV15 to TRBJ2-7; TRBD1 agrees at 9 bases. The CDR3 is 16 amino acids. CDR1 LNHNV and CDR2 YYDKDF come from the germline V gene (reference sequence). With V trimmed by 0 bases and J by 1 base, 4 bases remained unmatched. In nucleotides, the CDR3 is TGTGCCACCAGCAGAGAGGGAGGACAGGGGTCCTACGAGCAGTACTTC. Amino acids: CATSREGGQGSYEQYF.

The V gene is TRBV30, the J gene TRBJ1-6; D ambiguous. Germline V lookup: CDR1 GTSNPN, CDR2 SVGIG (reference sequence). V lost 5 bases, J lost 10 bases, and 6 bases lay in between. The CDR3 is 10 amino acids. The CDR3 loop reads CAWYQSPLHF. The DNA for the CDR3 is TGTGCCTGGTATCAATCACCCCTCCACTTT.

The chain employs TRBV19 and TRBJ2-3; 11 bases agree with TRBD2. The V segment lost 7 bases and the J segment 2 bases; nucleotides outside the gene matches: 5. This CDR3 is built from 15 residues. Germline loops: CDR1 LNHDA, CDR2 SQIVND (reference sequence). CDR3 region: CASTTSGGITDTQYF. Here the CDR3 DNA reads TGTGCCAGTACCACTAGCGGGGGAATCACAGATACGCAGTATTTT. The variable domain in full, completed from reference TRBV19 and TRBJ2-3, reads DGGITQSPKYLFRKEGQNVTLSCEQNLNHDAMYWYRQDPGQGLRLIYYSQIVNDFQKGDIAEGYSVSREKKESFPLTVTSAQKNPTAFYLCASTTSGGITDTQYFGPGTRLTVL.

The V and J genes are TRBV25-1 and TRBJ1-1; D gene unclear. The CDR3 length is 13 residues. V lost 8 bases and J 1 base, leaving 11 bases between the germline ends. Germline values: CDR1 MGHDK, CDR2 SYGVNS. The CDR3 loop is CASAGNWNTEAFF. For the CDR3, the DNA is TGTGCCAGCGCCGGAAATTGGAACACTGAAGCTTTCTTT. The variable domain in full, completed from reference TRBV25-1 and TRBJ1-1, reads EADIYQTPRYLVIGTGKKITLECSQTMGHDKMYWYQQDPGMELHLIHYSYGVNSTEKGDLSSESTVSRIRTEHFPLTLESARPSHTSQYLCASAGNWNTEAFFGQGTRLTVV.

This rearrangement joins TRBV2 to TRBJ2-2, with D perhaps TRBD1 (6 bases). Between the trimmed V and J ends, which lost 4 bases and 5 bases, there was a span of 17 bases. Per the germline V gene, CDR1 is SNHLY and CDR2 is FYNNEI. This CDR3 is built from 16 residues. CDR3 DNA sequence: TGTGCCAGCAGTGCCGGACAGCTCATAGGGACCGGGGAGCTGTTTTTT. This translates into CASSAGQLIGTGELFF. Full variable domain (outside the CDR3, taken from reference TRBV2 and TRBJ2-2): EPEVTQTPSHQVTQMGQEVILRCVPISNHLYFYWYRQILGQKVEFLVSFYNNEISEKSEIFDDQFSVERPDGSNFTLKIRSTKLEDSAMYFCASSAGQLIGTGELFFGEGSRLTVL.

This chain connects TRBV27 to TRBJ2-7, with 9 bases fitting TRBD1. This CDR3 region has 15 residues. V lost 5 bases to trimming and J lost 3 bases; unmatched junction nucleotides: 8. Looked up from germline, CDR1 is MNHEY and CDR2 is SMNVEV (reference sequence). Written as DNA, the CDR3 is TGTGCCAGCAGTCCGACCGGGACAGGGATCTACGAGCAGTACTTC. Translating it yields CASSPTGTGIYEQYF.

In its sample, this clone was seen a few times. J is TRBJ2-2 and V is TRBV29-1; possibly TRBD2 for D (6 bases). Trimming removed 6 bases at V and 1 base at J, with 15 bases between. The CDR3 sequence is 15 residues long. Germline V gene lookup returns CDR1 SQVTM and CDR2 ANQGSEA. CDR3 bases: TGCAGCGTCCCCAAAGTGGGGGGGAACACCGGGGAGCTGTTTTTT. Protein sequence: CSVPKVGGNTGELFF.

This chain uses TRBV5-5 with TRBJ1-1, with D unresolved. This CDR3 spans 15 amino acids. Per the germline V gene, CDR1 is SGHKS and CDR2 is YYEKEE (reference sequence). Trimming stripped 3 bases from V and 0 bases from J, with 12 bases between. CDR3 in amino acids: CASSSGLEMNTEAFF. Written as DNA, the CDR3 is TGTGCCAGCAGCTCCGGACTGGAAATGAACACTGAAGCTTTCTTT.

This clone has just one count. The chain couples TRBV7-3 to TRBJ1-1; D might be TRBD1 (5 bases). Per germline, CDR1 SGHTA and CDR2 FQGTGA. This CDR3 contains 17 residues. V was cut by 1 base and J by 0 bases, with 15 bases left in between. The CDR3 DNA sequence: TGTGCCAGCAGCTTAAGGGGCAGGACTTTAATGAACACTGAAGCTTTCTTT. The encoded protein is CASSLRGRTLMNTEAFF.

The chain recombines TRBV30 with TRBJ1-2; no clear D gene. Trimming removed 0 bases from V and 5 bases from J, with 7 bases in between. CDR1 is GTSNPN, CDR2 SVGIG, per germline (reference sequence). This CDR3 comprises 12 residues. DNA for the CDR3: TGTGCCTGGAGTGTACCCACGTATGGCTACACCTTC. It encodes CAWSVPTYGYTF. Full variable domain (missing parts from reference TRBV30 and TRBJ1-2): SQTIHQWPATLVQPVGSPLSLECTVEGTSNPNLYWYRQAAGRGLQLLFYSVGIGQISSEVPQNLSASRPQDRQFILSSKKLLLSDSGFYLCAWSVPTYGYTFGSGTRLTVV.

This clone was found a few times. The CDR3 DNA is TGTGCCAGCAGCGGGGACAGGGGTGGTTCACCCCTCCACTTT. Translation: CASSGDRGGSPLHF. The V call is TRBV7-8, the J call TRBJ1-6, with TRBD1 matching over 10 bases. The J segment lost 9 bases and the V segment lost 5 bases, leaving 4 bases of the junction unmatched. The CDR3 length is 14 residues. Germline CDR1 reads SGHVS; CDR2 reads FQNEAQ.

In this sample, this clone turned up a few times. The CDR3 DNA sequence: TGTGCCAGCAGCTTAGCGCTCCAGACAGGAGCGCAGTACTTC. Its protein is CASSLALQTGAQYF. V and J are TRBV7-8 and TRBJ2-7, with a weak D call TRBD1 (6 bases). The CDR3 runs to 14 residues. CDR1 SGHVS and CDR2 FQNEAQ come from the germline V gene. V was cut by 0 bases and J by 9 bases, with 15 bases left in between.

This clone came up a few times. The rearrangement uses TRBV7-2 and TRBJ2-2; D not resolved. The CDR3 is 16 amino acids. The V end lost 3 bases, the J end lost 0 bases, and 11 bases lay between the germline ends. The germline gives CDR1 SGHTA, CDR2 FQGNSA. This chain's CDR3 is CASSLSAQPNTGELFF. The CDR3 DNA reads TGTGCCAGCAGCTTGTCTGCACAGCCGAACACCGGGGAGCTGTTTTTT.

This sequence joins TRBV29-1 and TRBJ1-1, with 7 bases lining up with TRBD1. V lost 4 bases to trimming and J lost 11 bases; unmatched junction nucleotides: 7. Germline values: CDR1 SQVTM, CDR2 ANQGSEA. The CDR3 contains 11 residues. The CDR3 bases are TGCAGCGTTGGAGTGACAGGGATGGCTTTCTTT. It codes for CSVGVTGMAFF.

The V gene is TRBV20-1, the J gene TRBJ2-1; tentative D call: TRBD2 (5 bases). The CDR3 runs 11 residues. V was pared by 4 bases and J by 12 bases, with 13 bases between. Germline V lookup: CDR1 DFQATT, CDR2 SNEGSKA (reference sequence). The CDR3 DNA follows: TGCAGTGCTATATCACTAGACGGGCAGTTCTTC. Translating it yields CSAISLDGQFF.

This clone is a singleton in its sample. The rearrangement uses TRBV29-1 and TRBJ2-3; 9 nucleotides agree with TRBD2. Looked up from germline, CDR1 is SQVTM and CDR2 is ANQGSEA. The trim removed 6 bases at V and 1 base at J, leaving 5 bases unmatched. The CDR3 consists of 14 residues. In nucleotides, the CDR3 is TGCAGCGTCGAGCGGGGGGCCGGCACAGATACGCAGTATTTT. Protein sequence: CSVERGAGTDTQYF.

The rearrangement links TRBV18 to TRBJ1-2; D unresolved. Germline-derived CDR1 and CDR2 are KGHSH and LQKENI. The CDR3 has 14 amino acids. V gave up 3 bases and J gave up 4 bases, with 12 bases separating them. The CDR3 DNA reads as TGTGCCAGCTCACCGTCGGGTGCGATCTATGGCTACACCTTC. Translated: CASSPSGAIYGYTF. Variable domain in full (rest from reference TRBV18 and TRBJ1-2): NAGVMQNPRHLVRRRGQEARLRCSPMKGHSHVYWYRQLPEEGLKFMVYLQKENIIDESGMPKERFSAEFPKEGPSILRIQQVVRGDSAAYFCASSPSGAIYGYTFGSGTRLTVV.

This rearrangement joins TRBV7-2 to TRBJ2-4; the match to TRBD1 covers 9 bases. This CDR3 contains 18 residues. Germline CDR1 is SGHTA and CDR2 is FQGNSA. V gave up 2 bases and J gave up 0 bases; unmatched junction bases: 8. For the CDR3, the DNA is TGTGCCAGCAGCTTACGGGGACAGGGAGACCTAGCCAAAAACATTCAGTACTTC. Its protein product is CASSLRGQGDLAKNIQYF.